The next 11 T cell receptor beta chains were all read from a single sample in a study of blood T cell repertoires in COVID-19. Profiled with immunoSEQ multiplex PCR; TCRdb holds only in-frame clones, not every one. The repertoire holds about 150,000 clones, about 87% seen once, with about 6% in the top ten. The sequencing sample was made of peripheral blood. The receptors were gathered from a man aged 80 or over with acute or convalescent COVID-19.

The rearrangement joins TRBV4-1 to TRBJ1-3; TRBD1 aligns across 9 bases. The CDR3 covers 16 residues. Trimming at V came to 4 bases and at J to 7 bases, leaving 11 bases not matched to a gene. Germline V gene sequence: CDR1 MGHRA, CDR2 YSYEKL. The CDR3 loop reads CASSLWRGQGGNTIYF. The CDR3 bases are TGCGCCAGCAGCCTATGGAGGGGACAGGGCGGGAACACCATATATTTT.

V usage is TRBV7-3 and J usage is TRBJ1-2; D perhaps matches TRBD1 (6 bases). The V gene lost 1 base and the J gene lost 1 base, with 10 bases spanning the gap. The germline gives CDR1 SGHTA, CDR2 FQGTGA. The CDR3 length is 15 residues. This CDR3 is CASSLSGGVNYGYTF. In DNA form, the CDR3 reads TGTGCCAGCAGCTTAAGCGGGGGCGTTAACTATGGCTACACCTTC.

The chain has TRBV7-2 and TRBJ2-1; the match to TRBD2 covers 13 bases. The CDR3 extends over 15 amino acids. The germline V gene has CDR1 SGHTA and CDR2 FQGNSA. The V segment lost 6 bases and the J segment 8 bases; nucleotides outside the gene matches: 7. CDR3 sequence (DNA): TGTGCCAGCAGTTTTACTAGCGGGGGGGCGTATGAGCAGTTCTTC. This encodes CASSFTSGGAYEQFF.

V is TRBV3-1 (or the pseudogene TRBV3-2) and J is TRBJ2-1; a weak D match, TRBD2 (5 bases). Germline assignment: CDR1 LGHDT and CDR2 YNNKEL (reference sequence). CDR3 size: 15 residues. Trimming shortened V by 1 base and J by 3 bases, and 10 bases separated the two germline ends. The CDR3 here is CASSQGSGLYNEQFF. In DNA form, the CDR3 reads TGTGCCAGCAGCCAAGGGAGCGGCCTCTACAATGAGCAGTTCTTC.

The J gene is TRBJ2-5, the V gene TRBV15; D is unresolved. Trimming removed 0 bases at V and 2 bases at J, with 7 bases between. This CDR3 is built from 14 residues. Germline V CDR1 and CDR2: LNHNV, YYDKDF (reference sequence). In DNA, the CDR3 is TGTGCCACCAGCAGAGATCGCCAGCAAGAGACCCAGTACTTC. It codes for CATSRDRQQETQYF.

The chain has TRBV29-1 and TRBJ2-3; D remains ambiguous. Germline V gene lookup returns CDR1 SQVTM and CDR2 ANQGSEA. The CDR3 is 15 amino acids. V was clipped by 0 bases and J by 0 bases, with 10 bases between them. The DNA for the CDR3 is TGCAGCGTTGAAGAGGTCTTCGCGAGCACAGATACGCAGTATTTT. It yields the protein CSVEEVFASTDTQYF.

Points on this clone: Distinct nucleotide sequences in the sample also encode this CDR3. V usage is TRBV28 and J usage is TRBJ1-2, with 8 nucleotides matching TRBD1. J was trimmed by 8 bases and V by 5 bases; bases with no gene match: 1. Per germline, CDR1 MDHEN and CDR2 SYDVKM. The CDR3 sequence is 11 residues long. The CDR3 loop reads CASSDRGGYTF. Written as DNA, the CDR3 is TGTGCCAGCAGTGACAGGGGAGGCTACACCTTC.

The chain links TRBV6-4 to TRBJ2-3; no definite D call. CDR3 length equals 14 residues. The germline V gene encodes CDR1 MRHNA and CDR2 SNTAGT. Trimming pared 6 bases from V and 2 bases from J, leaving 12 bases between. This chain's CDR3 is CASRLGANTDTQYF. CDR3 DNA: TGTGCCAGCAGATTGGGCGCGAACACAGATACGCAGTATTTT.

The gene calls are TRBV29-1 and TRBJ1-1; no clear D gene. CDR3 length: 12 amino acids. CDR1 is SQVTM, CDR2 ANQGSEA, per germline. Trimming removed 4 bases at V and 4 bases at J, with 10 bases between. The CDR3 region has the DNA TGCAGCGTTGCCCTCGGAGGCACTGAAGCTTTCTTT. Translated: CSVALGGTEAFF.

This chain uses TRBV19 with TRBJ1-4; 8 bases are a match to TRBD1. Germline CDR1 and CDR2: LNHDA and SQIVND (reference sequence). The CDR3 covers 15 residues. Losses at the gene ends were 10 bases for V and 8 bases for J; bases not matched to a gene: 15. The CDR3 reads CATLDRVAREEKLFF. In DNA form, the CDR3 reads TGTGCCACCCTGGACAGGGTGGCAAGAGAGGAAAAACTGTTTTTT.

V gene TRBV7-9 combines with J gene TRBJ2-5, with 10 bases matching TRBD1. CDR3 length equals 15 residues. J lost 4 bases, V lost 5 bases, and 7 bases had no gene match. CDR1 and CDR2 (germline): SEHNR, FQNEAQ (reference sequence). The CDR3 spells CASSPGTGARETQYF. The CDR3 nucleotides are TGTGCCAGCAGCCCGGGGACAGGGGCCAGAGAGACCCAGTACTTC.